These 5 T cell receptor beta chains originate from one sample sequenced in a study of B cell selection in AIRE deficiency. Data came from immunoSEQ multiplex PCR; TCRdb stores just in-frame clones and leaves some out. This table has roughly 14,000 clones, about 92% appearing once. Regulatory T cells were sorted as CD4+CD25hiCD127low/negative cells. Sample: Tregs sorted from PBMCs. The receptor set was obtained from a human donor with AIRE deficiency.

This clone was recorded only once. CDR3 amino acids: CASSLRPSGGSGFF. For the CDR3, the DNA is TGTGCCAGCAGCTTGCGGCCTAGCGGGGGGAGTGGGTTCTTC. The V and J genes are TRBV5-4 and TRBJ2-1; 11 positions agree with TRBD2. The ends lost 1 base at V and 15 bases at J; junction bases unmatched: 9. Germline V gene sequence: CDR1 SGHNT, CDR2 YYREEE (reference sequence). This CDR3 contains 14 residues.

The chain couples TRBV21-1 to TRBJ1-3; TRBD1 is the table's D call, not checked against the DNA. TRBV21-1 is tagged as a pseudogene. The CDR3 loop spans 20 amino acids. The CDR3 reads CASSKRQAGQGEKGGNTIYF. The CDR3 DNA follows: TGTGCCAGCAGCAAACGGCAGGCAGGACAGGGGGAAAAAGGAGGAAACACCATATATTTT.

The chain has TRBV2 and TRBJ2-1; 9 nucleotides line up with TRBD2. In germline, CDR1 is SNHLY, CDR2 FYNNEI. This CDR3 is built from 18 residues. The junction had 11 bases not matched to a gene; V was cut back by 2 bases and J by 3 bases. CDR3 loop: CASSEQWGLAGVYNEQFF. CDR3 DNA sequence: TGTGCCAGCAGTGAACAGTGGGGGTTAGCGGGGGTCTACAATGAGCAGTTCTTC.

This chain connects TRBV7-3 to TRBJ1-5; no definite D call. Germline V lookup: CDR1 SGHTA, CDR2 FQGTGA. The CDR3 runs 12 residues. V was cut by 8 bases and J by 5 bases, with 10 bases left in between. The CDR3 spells CASLTPYQPQHF. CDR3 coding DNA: TGTGCCAGCCTGACCCCGTATCAGCCCCAGCATTTT.

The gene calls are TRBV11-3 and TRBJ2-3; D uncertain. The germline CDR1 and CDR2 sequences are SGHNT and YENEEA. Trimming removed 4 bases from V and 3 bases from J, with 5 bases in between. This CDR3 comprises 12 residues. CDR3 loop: CASSSRTDTQYF. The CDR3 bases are TGTGCCAGCAGCTCGCGGACAGATACGCAGTATTTT.